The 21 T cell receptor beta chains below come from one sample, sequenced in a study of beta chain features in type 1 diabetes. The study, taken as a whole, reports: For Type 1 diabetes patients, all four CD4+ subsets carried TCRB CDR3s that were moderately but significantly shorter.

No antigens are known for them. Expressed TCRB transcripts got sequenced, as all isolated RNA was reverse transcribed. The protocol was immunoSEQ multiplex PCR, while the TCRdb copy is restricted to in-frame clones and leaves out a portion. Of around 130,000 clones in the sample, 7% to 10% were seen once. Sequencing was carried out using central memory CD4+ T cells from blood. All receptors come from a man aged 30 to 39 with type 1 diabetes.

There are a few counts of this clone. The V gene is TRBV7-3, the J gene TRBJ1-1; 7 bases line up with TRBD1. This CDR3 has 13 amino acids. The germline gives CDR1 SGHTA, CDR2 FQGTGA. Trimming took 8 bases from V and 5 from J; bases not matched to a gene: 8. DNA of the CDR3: TGTGCCAGCGCCTCGGGACAGCAAACTGAAGCTTTCTTT. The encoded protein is CASASGQQTEAFF.

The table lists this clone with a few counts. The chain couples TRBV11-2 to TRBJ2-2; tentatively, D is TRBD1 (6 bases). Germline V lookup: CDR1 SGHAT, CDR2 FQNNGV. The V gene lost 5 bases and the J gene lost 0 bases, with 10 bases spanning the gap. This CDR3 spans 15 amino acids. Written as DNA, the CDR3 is TGTGCCAGCAGCCCGGGACACGCGAACACCGGGGAGCTGTTTTTT. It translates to CASSPGHANTGELFF.

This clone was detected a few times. Here the CDR3 reads CASSLSVAEINEQFF. The CDR3 nucleotides are TGCGCCAGCAGCTTGTCGGTAGCGGAAATCAATGAGCAGTTCTTC. This chain connects TRBV5-1 to TRBJ2-1, with D maybe TRBD2 (6 bases). Trimming shortened V by 1 base and J by 6 bases, and 14 bases separated the two germline ends. This CDR3 has 15 amino acids. Germline CDR1 SGHRS, CDR2 YFSETQ.

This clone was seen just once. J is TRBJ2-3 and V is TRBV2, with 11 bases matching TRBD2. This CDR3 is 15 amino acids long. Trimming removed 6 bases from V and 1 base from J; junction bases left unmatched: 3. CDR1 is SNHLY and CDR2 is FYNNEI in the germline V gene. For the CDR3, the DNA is TGTGCCAGCAGAAAACTAGCGGGGGGCACAGATACGCAGTATTTT. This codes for CASRKLAGGTDTQYF. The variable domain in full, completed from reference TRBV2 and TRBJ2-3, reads EPEVTQTPSHQVTQMGQEVILRCVPISNHLYFYWYRQILGQKVEFLVSFYNNEISEKSEIFDDQFSVERPDGSNFTLKIRSTKLEDSAMYFCASRKLAGGTDTQYFGPGTRLTVL.

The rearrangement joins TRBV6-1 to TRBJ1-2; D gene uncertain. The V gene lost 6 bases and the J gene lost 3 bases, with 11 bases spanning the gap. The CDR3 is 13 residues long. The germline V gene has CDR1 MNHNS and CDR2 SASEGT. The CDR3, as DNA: TGTGCCAGCAGGAAACAGCACGACTATGGCTACACCTTC. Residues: CASRKQHDYGYTF.

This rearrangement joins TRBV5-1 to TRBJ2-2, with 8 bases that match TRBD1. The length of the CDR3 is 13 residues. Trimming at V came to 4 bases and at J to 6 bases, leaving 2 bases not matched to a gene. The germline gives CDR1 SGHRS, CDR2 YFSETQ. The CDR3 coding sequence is TGCGCCAGCAGCCCCAGGGGGCCCGGGGAGCTGTTTTTT. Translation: CASSPRGPGELFF.

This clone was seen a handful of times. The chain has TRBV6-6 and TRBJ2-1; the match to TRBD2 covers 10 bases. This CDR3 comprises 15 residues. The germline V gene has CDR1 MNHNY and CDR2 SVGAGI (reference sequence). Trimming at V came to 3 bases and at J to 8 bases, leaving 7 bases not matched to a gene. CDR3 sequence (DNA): TGTGCCAGCAGTTATGGTCTCCTAGCGGGGGATGAGCAGTTCTTC. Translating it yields CASSYGLLAGDEQFF.

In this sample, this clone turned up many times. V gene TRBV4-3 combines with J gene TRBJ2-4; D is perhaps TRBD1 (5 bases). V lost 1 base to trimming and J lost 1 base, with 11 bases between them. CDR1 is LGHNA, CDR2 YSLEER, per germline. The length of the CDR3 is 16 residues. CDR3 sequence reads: CASSQGGQGAKNIQYF. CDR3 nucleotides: TGCGCCAGCAGCCAAGGTGGGCAGGGTGCCAAAAACATTCAGTACTTC.

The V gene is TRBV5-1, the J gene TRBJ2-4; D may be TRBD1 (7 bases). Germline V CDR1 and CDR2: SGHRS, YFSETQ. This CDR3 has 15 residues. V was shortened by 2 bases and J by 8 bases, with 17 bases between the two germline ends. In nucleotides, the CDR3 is TGCGCCAGCAGCTTCTCCGGGACAGCGGGCGACATTCAGTACTTC. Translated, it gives CASSFSGTAGDIQYF.

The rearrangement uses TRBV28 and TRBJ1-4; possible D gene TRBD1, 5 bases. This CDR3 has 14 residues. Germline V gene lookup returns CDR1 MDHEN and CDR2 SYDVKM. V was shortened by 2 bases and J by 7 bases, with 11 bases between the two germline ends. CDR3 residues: CASSLGGRGEKLFF. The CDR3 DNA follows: TGTGCCAGCAGTTTAGGCGGAAGGGGTGAAAAACTGTTTTTT.

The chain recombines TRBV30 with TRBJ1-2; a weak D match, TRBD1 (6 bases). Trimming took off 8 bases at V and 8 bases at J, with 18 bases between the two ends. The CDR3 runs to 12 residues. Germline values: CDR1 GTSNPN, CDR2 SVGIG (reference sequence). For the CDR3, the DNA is TGTGCCGCATCGATAGGGGACATCGGCTACACCTTC. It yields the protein CAASIGDIGYTF.

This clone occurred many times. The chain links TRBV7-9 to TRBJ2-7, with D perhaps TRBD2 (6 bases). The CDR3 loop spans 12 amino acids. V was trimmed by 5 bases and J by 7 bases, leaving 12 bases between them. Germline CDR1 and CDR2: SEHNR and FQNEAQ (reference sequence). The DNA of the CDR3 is TGTGCCAGCAGCCCCCTGGAGGGGGAGCAGTACTTC. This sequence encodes CASSPLEGEQYF.

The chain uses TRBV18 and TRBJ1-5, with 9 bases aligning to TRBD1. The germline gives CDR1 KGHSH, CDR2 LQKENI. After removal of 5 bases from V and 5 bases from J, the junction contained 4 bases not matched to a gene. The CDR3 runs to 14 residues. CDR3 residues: CASSSQGADQPQHF. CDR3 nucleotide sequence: TGTGCCAGCTCATCACAGGGGGCCGATCAGCCCCAGCATTTT.

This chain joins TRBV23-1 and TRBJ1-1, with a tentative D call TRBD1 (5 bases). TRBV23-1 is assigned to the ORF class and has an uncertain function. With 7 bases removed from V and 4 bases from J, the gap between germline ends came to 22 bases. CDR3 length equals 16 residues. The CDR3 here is CASICKVPVQGTEAFF. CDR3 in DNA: TGCGCCAGCATTTGCAAAGTCCCCGTCCAGGGCACTGAAGCTTTCTTT.

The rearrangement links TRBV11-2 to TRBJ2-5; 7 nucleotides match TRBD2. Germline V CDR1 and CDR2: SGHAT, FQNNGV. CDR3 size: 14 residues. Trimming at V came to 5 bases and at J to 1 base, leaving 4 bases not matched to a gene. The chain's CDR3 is CASSTGTIQETQYF. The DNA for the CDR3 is TGTGCCAGCAGCACCGGGACTATCCAAGAGACCCAGTACTTC. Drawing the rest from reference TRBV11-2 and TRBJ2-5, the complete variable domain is EAGVAQSPRYKIIEKRQSVAFWCNPISGHATLYWYQQILGQGPKLLIQFQNNGVVDDSQLPKDRFSAERLKGVDSTLKIQPAKLEDSAVYLCASSTGTIQETQYFGPGTRLLVL.

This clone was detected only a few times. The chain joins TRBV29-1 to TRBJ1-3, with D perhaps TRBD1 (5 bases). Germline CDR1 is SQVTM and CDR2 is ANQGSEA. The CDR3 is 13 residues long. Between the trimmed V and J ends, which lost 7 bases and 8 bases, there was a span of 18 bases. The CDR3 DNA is TGCAGCGCTGGTGGCGGGGGAGTGGACACCATATATTTT. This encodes CSAGGGGVDTIYF.

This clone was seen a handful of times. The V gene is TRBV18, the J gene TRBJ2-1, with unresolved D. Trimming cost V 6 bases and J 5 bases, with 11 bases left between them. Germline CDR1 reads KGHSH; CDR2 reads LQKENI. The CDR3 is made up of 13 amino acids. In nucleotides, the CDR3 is TGTGCCAGCTCCCCCCGAGAGAACAATGAGCAGTTCTTC. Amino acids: CASSPRENNEQFF.

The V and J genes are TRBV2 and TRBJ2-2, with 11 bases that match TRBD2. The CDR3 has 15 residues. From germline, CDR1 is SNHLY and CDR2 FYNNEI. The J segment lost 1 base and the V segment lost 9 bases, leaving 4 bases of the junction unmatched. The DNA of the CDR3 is TGTGCCAGTGAGGGGACTAGCGGGAACACCGGGGAGCTGTTTTTT. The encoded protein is CASEGTSGNTGELFF.

This CDR3 is CASSLDLGQTMEQYF. CDR3 bases: TGTGCCAGCAGCTTGGACCTGGGACAGACTATGGAGCAGTACTTC. This chain joins TRBV5-4 and TRBJ2-7, with 7 positions matching TRBD1. The trim removed 0 bases at V and 7 bases at J, leaving 10 bases unmatched. Germline CDR1 and CDR2: SGHNT and YYREEE (reference sequence). This CDR3 contains 15 residues. Complete variable domain (other parts from reference TRBV5-4 and TRBJ2-7): ETGVTQSPTHLIKTRGQQVTLRCSSQSGHNTVSWYQQALGQGPQFIFQYYREEENGRGNFPPRFSGLQFPNYSSELNVNALELDDSALYLCASSLDLGQTMEQYFGPGTRLTVT.

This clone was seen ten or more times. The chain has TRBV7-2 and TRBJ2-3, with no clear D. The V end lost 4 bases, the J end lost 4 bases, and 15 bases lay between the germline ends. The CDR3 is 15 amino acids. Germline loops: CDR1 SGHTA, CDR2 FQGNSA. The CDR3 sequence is CASSYSSLAPDTQYF. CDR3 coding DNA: TGTGCCAGCAGCTATTCGTCATTGGCCCCAGATACGCAGTATTTT.

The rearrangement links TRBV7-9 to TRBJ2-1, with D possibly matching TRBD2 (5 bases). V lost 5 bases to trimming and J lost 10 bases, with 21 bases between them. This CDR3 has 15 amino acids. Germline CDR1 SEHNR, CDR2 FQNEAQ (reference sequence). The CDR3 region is CASSPGLHNVEEQFF. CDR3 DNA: TGTGCCAGCAGCCCTGGACTCCACAACGTGGAAGAGCAGTTCTTC.